These 16 T cell receptor beta chains originate from one sample sequenced in a study of CD8 T cells in Susac syndrome. cDNA came from approximately 0.5 to 1 ug RNA primed by random hexamers. MiXCR was run by TCRdb on the immunoSEQ multiplex PCR reads, yielding one entry per CDR3 protein. The data show about 190,000 distinct CDR3 sequences, roughly 94% seen once. Sequencing input: CD4+ T cells from PBMCs. Receptor source: a human donor in good health.

The sample holds one count of this clonotype. The chain employs TRBV5-1 and TRBJ1-2; D is ambiguous. V shed 4 bases and J shed 0 bases, with 16 bases lying between them. This CDR3 region has 16 residues. Per the germline V gene, CDR1 is SGHRS and CDR2 is YFSETQ. The CDR3, as DNA: TGCGCCAGCAGCATTACCGCGAATAAAGCTAACTATGGCTACACCTTC. Protein: CASSITANKANYGYTF.

The chain employs TRBV27 and TRBJ1-1, with no clear D. The V and J ends lost 6 bases and 8 bases respectively, with 7 bases between them. From germline, CDR1 is MNHEY and CDR2 SMNVEV (reference sequence). The CDR3 has 10 residues. The CDR3 spells CASRFTEAFF. The CDR3 DNA sequence: TGTGCCAGCAGGTTCACCGAAGCTTTCTTT.

The chain uses TRBV20-1 and TRBJ1-1; D unclear. Per germline, CDR1 DFQATT and CDR2 SNEGSKA (reference sequence). Trimming cost V 6 bases and J 3 bases, with 14 bases left between them. This CDR3 is 13 amino acids long. CDR3 sequence: CSARFLRDTEAFF. The CDR3 bases are TGCAGTGCACGATTCCTCCGGGACACTGAAGCTTTCTTT.

V gene TRBV20-1 combines with J gene TRBJ1-1, with D tentatively TRBD1 (6 bases). V lost 6 bases, J lost 4 bases, and 18 bases lay in between. The CDR3 is 14 residues long. Germline V lookup: CDR1 DFQATT, CDR2 SNEGSKA (reference sequence). CDR3 DNA sequence: TGCAGTGCGCCCAAGGGGGGAATTTTCACTGAAGCTTTCTTT. It encodes CSAPKGGIFTEAFF.

This chain joins TRBV15 and TRBJ1-4; a possible D gene is TRBD1 (5 bases). The ends were cut back, 5 bases at V and 7 bases at J, with 20 bases in the middle. The germline CDR1 and CDR2 sequences are LNHNV and YYDKDF (reference sequence). The CDR3 loop spans 16 amino acids. The CDR3, as DNA: TGTGCCACCAGCCCCAGAAGCCCAGGGCAGGGTGAAAAACTGTTTTTT. Translating it yields CATSPRSPGQGEKLFF.

The genes are TRBV20-1 and TRBJ2-7, with D hard to call. Deletions cut 2 bases from V and 3 bases from J, with 8 bases between. The CDR3 extends over 12 amino acids. Germline CDR1 DFQATT, CDR2 SNEGSKA (reference sequence). CDR3 in DNA: TGCAGTGCTAGATGGGAAGGCTACGAGCAGTACTTC. Translating gives CSARWEGYEQYF.

This clonotype was seen more than once but under ten times. This chain joins TRBV6-5 and TRBJ2-7; D uncertain. Germline CDR1 MNHEY, CDR2 SVGAGI. CDR3 length equals 11 residues. V was clipped by 4 bases and J by 4 bases, with 5 bases between them. CDR3 in amino acids: CASSSNYEQYF. The CDR3 bases are TGTGCCAGCAGTTCGAATTACGAGCAGTACTTC.

The rearrangement links TRBV29-1 to TRBJ2-3; D call uncertain. This CDR3 spans 12 amino acids. The germline V gene encodes CDR1 SQVTM and CDR2 ANQGSEA. Trimming shortened V by 4 bases and J by 2 bases, and 7 bases separated the two germline ends. This CDR3 reads CSVGQTTDTQYF. The CDR3 nucleotides are TGCAGCGTTGGTCAGACCACAGATACGCAGTATTTT.

CDR3 coding DNA: TGCAGTGCTAGAGATGTCAGGGCCGGGGAGCTGTTTTTT. It yields the protein CSARDVRAGELFF. This chain connects TRBV20-1 to TRBJ2-2; tentatively, D is TRBD1 (5 bases). The length of the CDR3 is 13 residues. The germline CDR1 and CDR2 sequences are DFQATT and SNEGSKA (reference sequence). V dropped 0 bases and J dropped 6 bases, with 8 bases sitting between them.

The chain combines TRBV7-9 with TRBJ2-7, with a possible D match to TRBD2 (5 bases). V was pared by 5 bases and J by 6 bases, with 14 bases between. CDR3 size: 13 residues. Germline assignment: CDR1 SEHNR and CDR2 FQNEAQ (reference sequence). The CDR3 region is CASSIAAVSEQYF. In nucleotides, the CDR3 is TGTGCCAGCAGCATCGCAGCGGTCTCCGAGCAGTACTTC.

The rearrangement links TRBV20-1 to TRBJ2-7, with D perhaps being TRBD1 or TRBD2 (5 bases each). Trimming pared 5 bases from V and 0 bases from J, leaving 20 bases between. Per germline, CDR1 DFQATT and CDR2 SNEGSKA (reference sequence). The CDR3 runs to 16 residues. The CDR3 DNA reads as TGCAGTGCTTCCACACCCTCGGCAGGGACCTCCTACGAGCAGTACTTC. It yields the protein CSASTPSAGTSYEQYF.

The chain links TRBV20-1 to TRBJ2-1; D gene unclear. In germline, CDR1 is DFQATT, CDR2 SNEGSKA (reference sequence). V was shortened by 6 bases and J by 5 bases, with 20 bases between the two germline ends. The CDR3 loop spans 15 amino acids. CDR3 bases: TGCAGTGCCCCTACAAAGTTGACGGGTAACAATGAGCAGTTCTTC. Translated: CSAPTKLTGNNEQFF.

V and J are TRBV10-3 and TRBJ2-1, with 10 positions matching TRBD2. The trim removed 6 bases at V and 0 bases at J, leaving 5 bases unmatched. Germline V gives CDR1 ENHRY, CDR2 SYGVKD. The CDR3 spans 16 residues. CDR3 in DNA: TGTGCCATCAGCCTAGCGGGGGCAAGCTCCTACAATGAGCAGTTCTTC. It encodes CAISLAGASSYNEQFF.

The rearrangement joins TRBV20-1 to TRBJ2-7; 10 positions agree with TRBD1. The germline V gene encodes CDR1 DFQATT and CDR2 SNEGSKA (reference sequence). After removal of 0 bases from V and 4 bases from J, the junction contained 6 bases not matched to a gene. The length of the CDR3 is 15 residues. For the CDR3, the DNA is TGCAGTGCTAGAGATGGCGGGACAGGGGCGTACGAGCAGTACTTC. Its protein product is CSARDGGTGAYEQYF.

The genes are TRBV3-1 and TRBJ2-5; D call uncertain. This CDR3 contains 13 residues. Trimming pared 0 bases from V and 4 bases from J, leaving 6 bases between. Germline V CDR1 and CDR2: LGHDT, YNNKEL (reference sequence). The CDR3 sequence is CASSQDPGETQYF. CDR3 in DNA: TGTGCCAGCAGCCAAGATCCGGGAGAGACCCAGTACTTC.

This clonotype was observed a single time. The chain employs TRBV23-1 and TRBJ2-7; no reliable D call. TRBV23-1 is identified as an open reading frame with a role that is uncertain. The CDR3 has 14 amino acids. Between the trimmed V and J ends, which lost 6 bases and 5 bases, there was a span of 17 bases. CDR3 sequence: CASSHETSADEQYV. The CDR3 region has the DNA TGCGCCAGCAGCCATGAGACTTCCGCGGACGAGCAGTACGTC.